This is a list of T cell receptor beta chains from one sample in a study of T cells expressing NK-cell markers. TCRdb reprocessed the 5' RACE reads and stores each CDR3 protein as one record, lacking DNA. The repertoire shows roughly 120,000 distinct CDR3 sequences; the top ten hold less than 20%. Source material: blood T cells: a sorted CD56 or NKG2C T cell subset, CD4+ or CD8+ T cells, or bulk PBMC T cells (not recorded which). The receptors come from a woman aged 18 to 69 in good health. Each CDR3 is given with its conserved first and last residue. Size tells how often a clone was seen (once, few, many) or the class of an expanded clone, and some rows leave it out.

v_gene	j_gene	abundance	CDR3aa
TRBV21-1	TRBJ2-2	-	CASSKWRPTNTGELFF
TRBV3-1	TRBJ2-7	-	CASSQIYEQYF
TRBV10-3	TRBJ2-3	-	CAISEGTGTDTQYF
TRBV28	TRBJ2-3	-	CASSLRAPGTDSTDTQYF
TRBV7-9	TRBJ1-3	-	CASSHRTADSGNTIYF
TRBV3-1	TRBJ2-1	-	CASTSTYNILSSYNEQFF
TRBV7-9	TRBJ1-5	-	CASSLRIRQGPPNQPQHF
TRBV5-6	TRBJ2-7	-	CASSLDQGIFYEQYF
TRBV7-2	TRBJ1-1	-	CASSLGVTGLNTEAFF
TRBV7-6	TRBJ2-7	-	CASSLPGPYGEQYF
TRBV4-3	TRBJ1-5	-	CASSQDPTRQPQHF
TRBV6-5	TRBJ2-5	-	CASSYSQTSAFETQYF
TRBV20-1	TRBJ2-7	-	CSAGDIYRSYEQYF
TRBV19	TRBJ2-2	-	CASSGLLGTNTGELFF
TRBV7-9	TRBJ1-2	-	CASSNQLGQDYGYTF
TRBV5-1	TRBJ2-1	-	CASSPWTSGGIKFF
TRBV9	TRBJ2-1	-	CASSGGGWSYNEQFF
TRBV6-2/TRBV6-3	TRBJ2-1	-	CASSLAGSEQFF
TRBV27	TRBJ1-5	-	CASSFGPGGQPQHF
TRBV7-8	TRBJ2-1	-	CASSYGTSTYNEQFF
TRBV20-1	TRBJ2-3	-	CSATIVYSGSWGTDTQYF
TRBV30	TRBJ2-7	-	CAWSVDAEQYF
TRBV29-1	TRBJ1-1	-	CSVEYGQGVAEAFF
TRBV12-3/TRBV12-4	TRBJ1-1	-	CASYSLGFSEAFF
TRBV6-1	TRBJ2-7	-	CASTWCWSAEQYF
TRBV13	TRBJ2-7	-	CASTLSRSYEQYF
TRBV5-5	TRBJ2-1	-	CASSWGQGAYNEQFF
TRBV23-1	TRBJ2-7	-	CASSPGGAGTLQYF
TRBV30	TRBJ2-2	-	CAWTRTSETGELFF
TRBV5-4	TRBJ2-1	-	CASSFSGYYNEQFF
TRBV29-1	TRBJ2-1	-	CSYNKVRVDPYNEQFF
TRBV28	TRBJ2-1	-	CASSRGQSLYNEQFF
TRBV6-5	TRBJ1-2	large	CASSYGGEGYTF
TRBV28	TRBJ2-1	-	CASRMEVEGGNEQFF
TRBV30	TRBJ2-1	-	CAWSSPWGDLFF
TRBV4-3	TRBJ2-1	-	CASSQGWGYNEQFF
TRBV12-3/TRBV12-4	TRBJ2-3	-	CASSAGASDTDTQYF
TRBV10-2	TRBJ2-2	-	CASRAGGELFF
TRBV7-9	TRBJ2-2	-	CASSSGFWELFF
TRBV21-1	TRBJ2-4	-	CASSKQKDRAEQGIQYF
TRBV7-9	TRBJ1-6	-	CASSSGTGDSPLHF
TRBV4-2	TRBJ2-7	-	CASSQGERAYEQYF